This record looks at one T cell receptor beta chain sequence and its context. Its recognized antigen is unknown. Base qualities were left out, and no much larger clone turns up one base away. This record belongs to a study of immune evolution from preneoplasia to lung adenocarcinoma (dated by TCRdb to about 2021). Turning to the overall study: HLA loss of heterozygosity was found in around 7% of AIS, about 16% of MIA and under 40% of ADC lesions, and in no AAH lesions. Immune contexture across lung adenocarcinoma precursors and invasive adenocarcinoma was profiled using immune gene expression, TCR sequencing and multiplex immunofluorescence. The immune data were integrated with whole exome sequencing and methylation data from the same cohort of nodules. A total of fewer than 60 patients contributed TCR sequencing data. Resected precursor lesions (AAH, AIS, MIA) and invasive adenocarcinomas were compared against paired morphologically normal lung tissue. A total of about 53 patients with pulmonary nodules who underwent surgical resection were included in the overall cohort. According to the study, around 100 samples were used for TCR sequencing. Class I HLA alleles were inferred from exome data with POLYSOLVER, and allele-specific HLA loss was detected with LOHHLA. The sample size depended on which specimens were available, not on a prior power calculation. The paper as a whole reports these results and caveats: Normal lung had the highest top T cell clone frequencies, which appeared to decline progressively from AAH through AIS, MIA and invasive adenocarcinoma. KRAS-mutant nodules showed the highest T cell clonality compared with EGFR-mutant or double wild-type lesions. Clonality was highest in normal lung, while later-stage lesions appeared to have lower clonality but higher T cell density and diversity. The findings were based on association rather than direct causation, and larger cohorts with long-term follow-up and longitudinal biopsies were deemed needed. All patients were from Japan and China, so applicability to Western populations was uncertain.

TCR beta CDR3 regions were sequenced from DNA using the immunoSEQ hsTCRbeta Kit. Per the original workflow: The ImmunoSEQ Analyzer was used to analyse the TCR sequencing data. T cell clonality was defined as 1 minus Pielou's evenness, calculated on productive rearrangements. The inverse Simpson index, applied to productive templates, was used to measure T cell diversity. T cell density was defined as TCR beta template counts normalized to usable DNA, with usable DNA estimated by amplification and sequencing of housekeeping genes. Two-sided Kruskal-Wallis tests were used to compare TCR metrics across histologic stages. TCRdb's version of the immuneACCESS table is confined to in-frame rearrangements and falls short of the full clone set. An unresolved V gene accounts for under half of the shortfall where checked; the remainder is of unknown origin. V and J calls and clone size are as listed in that table; D and trimming were resolved from the DNA. This sample has about 26,000 clones in its table, and just under 75% of those were observed once. The ten largest account for under 7% of the sample.

From a lookup of the germline V gene, CDR1 and CDR2 are SGHTA and FQGNSA. Inclusive of the bounding cysteine and phenylalanine, the CDR3 is 18 residues long. Only the CDR3 part of the read is kept: 54 bases, read in frame from the first base. V loses 2 bases at its end and J loses 4 bases; junction bases beyond the gene matches: 14. Between about 2014 and 2017, the patients underwent resection in either Japan or China. The histologic diagnosis of each case was independently confirmed on H&E slides by two lung cancer pathologists. To enrich premalignant or tumor cells for nucleic acid extraction, macro-dissection was performed after pathologic assessment. The AllPrep DNA/RNA FFPE Kit was used to isolate DNA from FFPE tissue.

The TCR originated in a person between 55 and 69 years old with invasive lung adenocarcinoma. Some clones in this sample may be carry-over from other donors' samples. Sample: FFPE invasive lung adenocarcinoma tissue. The sample's cell subset or site label, in plain terms: frankly invasive lung adenocarcinoma (ADC). The rearranged segments are TRBV7-2 and TRBJ2-1; TRBD2 agrees with 7 junctional bases. The CDR3 sequence is CASSLRDLAGALYNEQFF. The DNA reads as follows: TGTGCCAGCAGCTTAAGGGACCTTGCGGGAGCACTATACAATGAGCAGTTCTTC.